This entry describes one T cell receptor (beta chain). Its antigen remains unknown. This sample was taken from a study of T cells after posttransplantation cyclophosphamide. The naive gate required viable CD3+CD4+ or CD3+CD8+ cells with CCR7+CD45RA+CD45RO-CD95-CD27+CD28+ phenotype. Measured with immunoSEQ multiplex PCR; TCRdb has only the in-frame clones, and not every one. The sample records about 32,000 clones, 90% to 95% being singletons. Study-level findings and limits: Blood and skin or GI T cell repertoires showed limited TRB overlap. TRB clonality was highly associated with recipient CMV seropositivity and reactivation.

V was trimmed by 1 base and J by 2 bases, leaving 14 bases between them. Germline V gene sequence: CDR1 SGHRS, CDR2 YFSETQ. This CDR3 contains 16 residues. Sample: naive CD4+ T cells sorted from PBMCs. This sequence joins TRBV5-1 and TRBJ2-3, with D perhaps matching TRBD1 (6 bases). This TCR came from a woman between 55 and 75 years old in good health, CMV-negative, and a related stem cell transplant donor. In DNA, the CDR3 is TGCGCCAGCAGCTTGCCCCCACAGGGAATCACAGATACGCAGTATTTT. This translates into CASSLPPQGITDTQYF.